This TCR beta chain was profiled in a study of T cells in Graves' hyperthyroidism and ophthalmopathy. Study in general: The authors collected peripheral blood at initial diagnosis, before any treatment. Study-wide findings and caveats: Most thyroid clonotypes that were expanded above 0.001 also turned up in blood. Ophthalmopathy and stable hyperthyroidism were separated by a 13 V-J model.

Diagnosis rested on symptoms, serum thyroxine and TRAb, thyroid ultrasound, and orbital computed tomography. Trimming cost V 6 bases and J 2 bases, with 11 bases left between them. The germline V gene has CDR1 MNHNS and CDR2 SASEGT. This CDR3 has 13 residues. RNA transcripts gave rise to amplified TCR beta CDR3 regions. The HTBI primer set drove a first-round RT-PCR of the TCR CDR3. TCRdb processed the multiplex PCR reads anew with MiXCR; each CDR3 protein has one entry. The table has about 400,000 distinct CDR3 sequences, under 15% seen once. This clonotype was detected only a few times. Its antigen is currently unknown.

The rearrangement joins TRBV6-1 to TRBJ2-7; D might be TRBD2 (5 bases). The receptor's source is a woman under 40 with Graves' hyperthyroidism. What was sequenced was blood. CDR3 amino acids: CASRGLNTYEQYF. The CDR3 nucleotides read TGTGCCAGCAGAGGACTCAACACCTACGAGCAGTACTTC.